Given below is one T cell receptor (beta chain) in context. Antigen specificity is unknown. Approximately 100 million PBMCs served as the genomic DNA source for unsorted samples. CDR3 length: 15 amino acids. Germline values: CDR1 SGHRS, CDR2 YFSETQ. V was cut by 5 bases and J by 6 bases, with 21 bases left in between. These data are taken from a study of shared clonotypes between healthy human individuals. Findings and limits, study-wide: Clonotype sharing among donors likely depends on sequencing depth.

For unsorted PBMC, 300 to 350 ng DNA per replicate equaled some 33,000 T cell genomes. As originally analysed: ImmunoSEQ gave junction-only sequences without quality scores, so filtering differed. Assay: immunoSEQ multiplex PCR; the TCRdb copy retains only in-frame clones and omits some. Clone size and V and J calls were adopted from that table, with D and trimming inferred from the DNA. Seen here are about 490,000 clones, around 78% observed once, and the top ten hold roughly 13%. V gene TRBV5-1 combines with J gene TRBJ2-7; weak D call: TRBD2 (5 bases). The origin of this receptor is a woman aged 40 to 50 in good health. Some clones in this sample may be carry-over from other donors' samples. The specimen was PBMCs. The CDR3 nucleotides are TGCGCCAGCAGGGCGGACGGGGTAGGGTTCCTCGAGCAGTACTTC. It translates to CASRADGVGFLEQYF.